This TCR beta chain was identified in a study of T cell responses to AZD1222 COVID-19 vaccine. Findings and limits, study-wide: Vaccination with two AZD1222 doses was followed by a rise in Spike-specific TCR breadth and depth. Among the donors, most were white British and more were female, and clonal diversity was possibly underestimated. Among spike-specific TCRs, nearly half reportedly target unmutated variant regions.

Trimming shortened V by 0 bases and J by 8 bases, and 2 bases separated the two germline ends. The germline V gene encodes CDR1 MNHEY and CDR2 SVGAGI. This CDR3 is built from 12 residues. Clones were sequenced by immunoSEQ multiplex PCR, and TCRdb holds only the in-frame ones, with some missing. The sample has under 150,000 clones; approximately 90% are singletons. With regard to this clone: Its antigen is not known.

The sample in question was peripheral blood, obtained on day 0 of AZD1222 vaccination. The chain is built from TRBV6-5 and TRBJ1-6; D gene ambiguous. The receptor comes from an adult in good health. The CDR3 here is CASSYSHSPLHF. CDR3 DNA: TGTGCCAGCAGTTACTCACATTCACCCCTCCACTTT.